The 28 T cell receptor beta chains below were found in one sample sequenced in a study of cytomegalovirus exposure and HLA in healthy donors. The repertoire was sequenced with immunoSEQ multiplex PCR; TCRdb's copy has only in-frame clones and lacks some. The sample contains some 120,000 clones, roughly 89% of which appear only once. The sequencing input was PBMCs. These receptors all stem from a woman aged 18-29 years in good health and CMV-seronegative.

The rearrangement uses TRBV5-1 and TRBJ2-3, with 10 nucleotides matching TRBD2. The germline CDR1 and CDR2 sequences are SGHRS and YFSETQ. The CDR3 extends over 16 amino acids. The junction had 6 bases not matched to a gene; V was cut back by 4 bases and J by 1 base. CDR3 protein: CASSPFTSGGTDTQYF. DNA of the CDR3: TGCGCCAGCAGCCCTTTTACTAGCGGGGGCACAGATACGCAGTATTTT.

The CDR3 bases are TGTGCCAGCAGGCAAGCGGGAGGATCGGAGACCCAGTACTTC. It yields the protein CASRQAGGSETQYF. This sequence joins TRBV5-8 and TRBJ2-5; 9 bases map to TRBD2. The V segment lost 5 bases and the J segment 5 bases; nucleotides outside the gene matches: 7. The length of the CDR3 is 14 residues. Per the germline V gene, CDR1 is SGHTS and CDR2 is YDEGEE. The entire variable domain, with the rest obtained from reference TRBV5-8 and TRBJ2-5, is as follows: EAGVTQSPTHLIKTRGQQATLRCSPISGHTSVYWYQQALGLGLQFLLWYDEGEERNRGNFPPRFSGRQFPNYSSELNVNALELEDSALYLCASRQAGGSETQYFGPGTRLLVL.

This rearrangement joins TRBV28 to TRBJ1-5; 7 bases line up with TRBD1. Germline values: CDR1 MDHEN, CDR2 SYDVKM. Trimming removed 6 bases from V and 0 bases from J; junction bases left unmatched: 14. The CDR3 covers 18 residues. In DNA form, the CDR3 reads TGTGCCAGCAGGTACGGACAGGTGAAAGCTGCTAGCAATCAGCCCCAGCATTTT. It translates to CASRYGQVKAASNQPQHF.

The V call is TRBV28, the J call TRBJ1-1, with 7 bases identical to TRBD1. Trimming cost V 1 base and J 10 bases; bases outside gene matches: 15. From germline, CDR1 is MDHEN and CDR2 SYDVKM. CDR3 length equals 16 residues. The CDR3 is CASSLLVEGASQGAFF. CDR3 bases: TGTGCCAGCAGTTTATTAGTCGAGGGGGCTTCCCAAGGAGCTTTCTTT.

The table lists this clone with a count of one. The CDR3 region is CASSPGQGFMHSPLHF. CDR3 nucleotides: TGTGCCAGCAGCCCAGGACAGGGGTTCATGCATTCACCCCTCCACTTT. The rearrangement uses TRBV27 and TRBJ1-6, with 9 bases lining up with TRBD1. The germline gives CDR1 MNHEY, CDR2 SMNVEV (reference sequence). The CDR3 loop spans 16 amino acids. With V trimmed by 6 bases and J by 8 bases, 11 bases remained unmatched.

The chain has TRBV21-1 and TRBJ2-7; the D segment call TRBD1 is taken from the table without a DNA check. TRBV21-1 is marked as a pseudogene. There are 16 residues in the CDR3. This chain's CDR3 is CASSSDRGKKSYEQYF. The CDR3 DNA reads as TGTGCCAGCAGCTCCGACAGGGGAAAGAAGTCCTACGAGCAGTACTTC.

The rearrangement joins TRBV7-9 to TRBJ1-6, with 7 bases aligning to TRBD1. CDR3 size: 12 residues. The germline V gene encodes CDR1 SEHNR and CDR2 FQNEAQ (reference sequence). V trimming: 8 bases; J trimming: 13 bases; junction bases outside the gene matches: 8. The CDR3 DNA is TGTGCCAGCCAAAACAGGGGCTTGCCCCTCCACTTT. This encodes CASQNRGLPLHF.

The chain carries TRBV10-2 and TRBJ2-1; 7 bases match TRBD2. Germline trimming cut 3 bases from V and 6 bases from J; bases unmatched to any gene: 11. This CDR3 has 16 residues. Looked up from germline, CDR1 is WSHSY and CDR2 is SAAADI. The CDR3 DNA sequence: TGCGCCAGCAGTGACTCCTTGGGCGGGAGAGTCAATGAGCAGTTCTTC. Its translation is CASSDSLGGRVNEQFF.

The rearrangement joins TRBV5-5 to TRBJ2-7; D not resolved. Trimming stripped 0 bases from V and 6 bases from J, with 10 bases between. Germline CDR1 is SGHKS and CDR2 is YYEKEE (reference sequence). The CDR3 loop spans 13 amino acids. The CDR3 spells CASSLGQRSEQYF. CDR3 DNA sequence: TGTGCCAGCAGCTTGGGGCAGCGAAGCGAGCAGTACTTC. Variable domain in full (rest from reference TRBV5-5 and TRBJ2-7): DAGVTQSPTHLIKTRGQQVTLRCSPISGHKSVSWYQQVLGQGPQFIFQYYEKEERGRGNFPDRFSARQFPNYSSELNVNALLLGDSALYLCASSLGQRSEQYFGPGTRLTVT.

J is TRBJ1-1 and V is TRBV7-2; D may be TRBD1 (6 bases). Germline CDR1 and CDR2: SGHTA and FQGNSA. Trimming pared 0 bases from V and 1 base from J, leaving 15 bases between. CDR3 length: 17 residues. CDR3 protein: CASSLAIGVRGNTEAFF. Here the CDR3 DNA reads TGTGCCAGCAGCTTAGCGATAGGGGTCAGGGGGAACACTGAAGCTTTCTTT.

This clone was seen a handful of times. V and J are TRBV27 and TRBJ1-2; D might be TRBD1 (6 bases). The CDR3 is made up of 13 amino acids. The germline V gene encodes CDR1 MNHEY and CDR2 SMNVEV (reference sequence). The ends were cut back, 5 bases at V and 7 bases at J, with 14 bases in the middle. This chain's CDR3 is CASSPQGLGGYTF. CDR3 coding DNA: TGTGCCAGCAGTCCTCAGGGGTTGGGTGGCTACACCTTC.

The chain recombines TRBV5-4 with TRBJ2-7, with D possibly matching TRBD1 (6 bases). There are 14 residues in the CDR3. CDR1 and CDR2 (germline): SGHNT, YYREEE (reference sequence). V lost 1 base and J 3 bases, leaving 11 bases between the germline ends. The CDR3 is CASSLWDIGYEQYF. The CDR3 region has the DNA TGTGCCAGCAGCTTGTGGGACATCGGCTACGAGCAGTACTTC.

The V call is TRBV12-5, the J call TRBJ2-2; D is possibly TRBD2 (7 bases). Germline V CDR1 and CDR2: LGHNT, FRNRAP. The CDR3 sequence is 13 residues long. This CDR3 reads CALRGPNTGELFF. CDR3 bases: TGTGCCCTGCGGGGGCCTAACACCGGGGAGCTGTTTTTT.

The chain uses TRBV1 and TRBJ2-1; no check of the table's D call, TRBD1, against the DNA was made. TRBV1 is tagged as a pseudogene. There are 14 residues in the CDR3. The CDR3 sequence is CTSSPGQGHNEQFF. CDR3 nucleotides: TGCACCAGCAGCCCGGGACAGGGTCACAATGAGCAGTTCTTC.

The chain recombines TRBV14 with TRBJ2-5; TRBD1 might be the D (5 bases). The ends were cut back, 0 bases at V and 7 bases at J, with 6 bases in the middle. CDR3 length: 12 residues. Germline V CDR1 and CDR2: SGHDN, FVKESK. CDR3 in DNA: TGTGCCAGCAGCCAAGAAAGGGGGACCCAGTACTTC. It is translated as CASSQERGTQYF.

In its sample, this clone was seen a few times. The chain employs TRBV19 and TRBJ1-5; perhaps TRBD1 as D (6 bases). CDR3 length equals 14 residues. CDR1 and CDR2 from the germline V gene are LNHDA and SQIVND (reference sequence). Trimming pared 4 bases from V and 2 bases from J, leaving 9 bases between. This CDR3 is CASSNRARNQPQHF. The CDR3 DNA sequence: TGTGCCAGTAGTAACAGGGCTCGCAATCAGCCCCAGCATTTT.

CDR3 DNA sequence: TGTGCCAGCAGCCCAGACAGCCATCGAAGCTCTGGGGCCAACGTCCTGACTTTC. Encoded protein: CASSPDSHRSSGANVLTF. This chain links TRBV9 with TRBJ2-6, with D tentatively TRBD1 (5 bases). Germline-derived CDR1 and CDR2 are SGDLS and YYNGEE. The V end was cut by 4 bases, the J end by 0 bases, with 17 bases between. The length of the CDR3 is 18 residues.

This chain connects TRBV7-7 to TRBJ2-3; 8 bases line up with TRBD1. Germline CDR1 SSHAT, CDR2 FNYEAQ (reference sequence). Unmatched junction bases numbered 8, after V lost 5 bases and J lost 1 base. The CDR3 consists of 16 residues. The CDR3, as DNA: TGTGCCAGCAGCCACTCAAGGGACAGGCGCACAGATACGCAGTATTTT. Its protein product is CASSHSRDRRTDTQYF. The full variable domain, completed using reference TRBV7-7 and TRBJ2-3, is GAGVSQSPRYKVTKRGQDVTLRCDPISSHATLYWYQQALGQGPEFLTYFNYEAQPDKSGLPSDRFSAERPEGSISTLTIQRTEQRDSAMYRCASSHSRDRRTDTQYFGPGTRLTVL.

CDR3 nucleotide sequence: TGTGCCAGCAGCCTGGATGGGAGGTTCAACCGCTATGGCTACACCTTC. Translation gives CASSLDGRFNRYGYTF. The chain has TRBV5-5 and TRBJ1-2; no firm D call. CDR1 is SGHKS and CDR2 is YYEKEE in the germline V gene (reference sequence). V lost 4 bases and J 4 bases, leaving 20 bases between the germline ends. The CDR3 loop spans 16 amino acids.

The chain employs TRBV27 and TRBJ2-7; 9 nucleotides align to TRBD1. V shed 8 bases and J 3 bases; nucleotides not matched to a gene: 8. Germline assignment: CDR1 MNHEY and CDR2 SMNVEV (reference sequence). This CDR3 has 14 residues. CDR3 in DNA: TGTGCCAGCGCGGACTGGGACAGGGTCTACGAGCAGTACTTC. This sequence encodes CASADWDRVYEQYF.

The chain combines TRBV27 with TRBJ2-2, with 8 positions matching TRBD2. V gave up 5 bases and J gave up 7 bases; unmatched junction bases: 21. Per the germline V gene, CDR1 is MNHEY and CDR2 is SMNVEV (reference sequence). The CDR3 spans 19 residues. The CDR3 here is CASSAPPRAGGALIGELFF. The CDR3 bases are TGTGCCAGCAGTGCGCCCCCGCGTGCCGGGGGGGCCCTTATCGGGGAGCTGTTTTTT.

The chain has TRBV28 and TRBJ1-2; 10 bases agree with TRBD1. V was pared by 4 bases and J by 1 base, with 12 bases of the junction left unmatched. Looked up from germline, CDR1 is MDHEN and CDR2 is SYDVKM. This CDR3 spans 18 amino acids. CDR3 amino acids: CASSSPTGGKGLNYGYTF. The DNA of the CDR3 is TGTGCCAGCAGTTCTCCGACAGGGGGCAAAGGCCTTAACTATGGCTACACCTTC.

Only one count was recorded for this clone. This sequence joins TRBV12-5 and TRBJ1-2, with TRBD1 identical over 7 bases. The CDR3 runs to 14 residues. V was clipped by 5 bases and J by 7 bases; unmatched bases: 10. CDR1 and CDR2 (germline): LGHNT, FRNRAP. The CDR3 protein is CASGTTTGETGYTF. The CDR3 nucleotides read TGTGCTAGTGGTACAACTACAGGGGAAACTGGCTACACCTTC.

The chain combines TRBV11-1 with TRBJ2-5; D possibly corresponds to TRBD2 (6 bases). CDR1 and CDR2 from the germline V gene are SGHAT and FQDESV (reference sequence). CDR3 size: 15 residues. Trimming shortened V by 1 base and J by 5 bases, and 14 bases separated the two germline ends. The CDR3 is CASSLGLGRKETQYF. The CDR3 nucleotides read TGTGCCAGCAGCTTAGGTTTGGGGAGGAAGGAGACCCAGTACTTC.

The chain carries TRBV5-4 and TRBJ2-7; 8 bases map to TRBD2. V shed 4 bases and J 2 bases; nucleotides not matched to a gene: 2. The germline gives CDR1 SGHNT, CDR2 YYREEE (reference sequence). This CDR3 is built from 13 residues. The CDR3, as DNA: TGTGCCAGCAGCCCCGGGGGGGCCTACGAGCAGTACTTC. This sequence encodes CASSPGGAYEQYF.

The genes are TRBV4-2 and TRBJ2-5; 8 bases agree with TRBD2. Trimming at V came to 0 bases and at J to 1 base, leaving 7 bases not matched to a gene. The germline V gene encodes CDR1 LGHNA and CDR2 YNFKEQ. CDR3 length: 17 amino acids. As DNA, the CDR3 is TGTGCCAGCAGCCAAGATGGGGCGGGGGGCCTCCAAGAGACCCAGTACTTC. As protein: CASSQDGAGGLQETQYF.

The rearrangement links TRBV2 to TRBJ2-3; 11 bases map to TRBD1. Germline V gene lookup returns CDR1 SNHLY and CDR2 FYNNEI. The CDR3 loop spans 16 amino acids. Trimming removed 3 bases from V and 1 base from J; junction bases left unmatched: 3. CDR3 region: CASSDGTGGGTDTQYF. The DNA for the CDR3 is TGTGCCAGCAGTGATGGGACAGGGGGAGGCACAGATACGCAGTATTTT.

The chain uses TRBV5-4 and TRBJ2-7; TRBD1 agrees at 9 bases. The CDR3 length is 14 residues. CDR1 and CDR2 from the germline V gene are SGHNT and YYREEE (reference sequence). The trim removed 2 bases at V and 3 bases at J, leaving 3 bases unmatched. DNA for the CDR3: TGTGCCAGCAGCTTCGACAGGGGGGACTACGAGCAGTACTTC. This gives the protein CASSFDRGDYEQYF.